These 16 T cell receptor beta chains were all obtained from the same sample, sequenced in a study of blood T cells in healthy people across ages. It was with a sample-barcoded 5' primer and a J-beta primer mix that a second PCR of roughly 7 to 12 cycles was run. One entry per CDR3 protein results from TCRdb running MiXCR on the 5' RACE reads. The sample lists around 780,000 distinct CDR3 sequences; more than 55% were seen once. The sample consisted of blood. Receptors originate from a middle-aged man in good health.

This clonotype was found a few times. V usage is TRBV11-2 and J usage is TRBJ2-7; a possible D gene is TRBD2 (5 bases). The germline V and J ends were trimmed by 2 bases and 3 bases, with 11 bases remaining between them. The CDR3 runs to 14 residues. Germline-derived CDR1 and CDR2 are SGHAT and FQNNGV. The CDR3 DNA is TGTGCCAGCAGCTTACTTGACGGACTCTACGAGCAGTACTTC. Amino acids: CASSLLDGLYEQYF.

The chain combines TRBV12-3 or TRBV12-4 with TRBJ1-2; no definite D call. Trimming cost V 7 bases and J 3 bases, with 9 bases left between them. The CDR3 is 12 amino acids. The CDR3 bases are TGTGCCAGCATCTCTCACGACTATGGCTACACCTTC. Translating it yields CASISHDYGYTF.

The CDR3 loop is CASSWTGTTYEQYF. CDR3 bases: TGTGCCAGCAGTTGGACAGGGACTACCTACGAGCAGTACTTC. V gene TRBV6-5 combines with J gene TRBJ2-7, with D possibly TRBD1 on 8 matching bases. Trimming pared 4 bases from V and 2 bases from J, leaving 12 bases between. The V gene's germline CDR1 is MNHEY and CDR2 SVGAGI. The CDR3 sequence is 14 residues long.

The V gene is TRBV6-5, the J gene TRBJ1-5; D gene ambiguous. V was shortened by 5 bases and J by 6 bases, with 14 bases between the two germline ends. This CDR3 comprises 14 residues. Germline V gene sequence: CDR1 MNHEY, CDR2 SVGAGI. The CDR3 DNA reads TGTGCCAGCAGTCGATTTAGGGAGGGTCAGCCCCAGCATTTT. As protein: CASSRFREGQPQHF.

The genes are TRBV12-3 or TRBV12-4 and TRBJ2-1; TRBD1 matches 9 bases. The CDR3 sequence is 15 residues long. Trimming removed 5 bases from V and 3 bases from J; junction bases left unmatched: 5. CDR3 nucleotide sequence: TGTGCCAGCAGTCTTACAGGGGGCTACTACAATGAGCAGTTCTTC. Translating it yields CASSLTGGYYNEQFF.

The chain combines TRBV19 with TRBJ2-5, with 14 positions matching TRBD2. V dropped 3 bases and J dropped 1; count of bases not matched to a gene: 1. CDR3 length: 16 residues. Looked up from germline, CDR1 is LNHDA and CDR2 is SQIVND (reference sequence). The CDR3 here is CASSMTSGRVQETQYF. In DNA, the CDR3 is TGTGCCAGTAGTATGACTAGCGGGAGGGTCCAAGAGACCCAGTACTTC.

The rearrangement uses TRBV7-3 and TRBJ2-3, with 8 bases that match TRBD2. The V gene end was trimmed by 5 bases and the J gene end by 3 bases; junction bases not matched to a gene: 4. Germline V gene data show CDR1 as SGHTA and CDR2 as FQGTGA. CDR3 length: 14 residues. DNA of the CDR3: TGTGCCAGCAGCACCGGGACTAGAACAGATACGCAGTATTTT. Translation: CASSTGTRTDTQYF. Supplemented by reference TRBV7-3 and TRBJ2-3, the full variable domain reads GAGVSQTPSNKVTEKGKYVELRCDPISGHTALYWYRQSLGQGPEFLIYFQGTGAADDSGLPNDRFFAVRPEGSVSTLKIQRTERGDSAVYLCASSTGTRTDTQYFGPGTRLTVL.

The rearrangement uses TRBV27 and TRBJ2-1; TRBD2 matches 8 bases. The germline CDR1 and CDR2 sequences are MNHEY and SMNVEV (reference sequence). CDR3 size: 13 residues. Unmatched junction bases numbered 6, after V lost 5 bases and J lost 9 bases. The CDR3 DNA reads TGTGCCAGCAGTCCTGAGACTAGCGCTGAGCAGTTCTTC. It yields the protein CASSPETSAEQFF.

V and J are TRBV6-2 or TRBV6-3 and TRBJ2-4, with TRBD2 as a possible D gene (6 bases). The CDR3 contains 14 residues. Per germline, CDR1 MNHEY and CDR2 SVGEGT. V was cut by 8 bases and J by 2 bases, with 13 bases left in between. CDR3 coding DNA: TGTGCCAGCTCCGGAGGGCACTCCAAAAACATTCAGTACTTC. It codes for CASSGGHSKNIQYF.

This clonotype was recorded many times. This chain joins TRBV15 and TRBJ2-3, with no clear D. The CDR3 has 16 amino acids. Trimming took 5 bases from V and 0 from J, leaving 15 bases between them. CDR1 is LNHNV, CDR2 YYDKDF, per germline (reference sequence). CDR3 sequence: CATSFFSGFSTDTQYF. The CDR3 bases are TGTGCCACCAGCTTCTTCAGTGGGTTTAGCACAGATACGCAGTATTTT.

In this sample, this clonotype turned up a few times. At one of its ends the junction is not consistent with the germline gene, which may arise from a read error. This chain links TRBV28 with TRBJ2-4; D remains ambiguous. The germline V gene has CDR1 MDHEN and CDR2 SYDVKM. This CDR3 comprises 13 residues. DNA of the CDR3: TGTACCAGCAGTTTTGGGTCCGTGGACATTCAGTACTTC. Amino acids: CTSSFGSVDIQYF.

This clonotype was seen repeatedly, ten times or more. The J gene is TRBJ2-7, the V gene TRBV11-1; TRBD2 matches at 10 bases. CDR1 SGHAT and CDR2 FQDESV come from the germline V gene (reference sequence). This CDR3 is built from 15 residues. V lost 3 bases and J lost 1; bases outside the gene matches: 3. The CDR3 reads CASSFGLAVSYEQYF. CDR3 nucleotides: TGTGCCAGCAGCTTCGGACTAGCGGTTTCCTACGAGCAGTACTTC.

This chain uses TRBV27 with TRBJ2-7; D possibly uses TRBD1 or TRBD2 (5 bases each). Trimming shortened V by 2 bases and J by 7 bases, and 18 bases separated the two germline ends. From germline, CDR1 is MNHEY and CDR2 SMNVEV (reference sequence). The CDR3 covers 15 residues. CDR3 nucleotide sequence: TGTGCCAGCAGTTTAATTGGGGGAGATTCGCGGGAGCAGTACTTC. It codes for CASSLIGGDSREQYF.

The chain recombines TRBV4-3 with TRBJ1-2, with D perhaps TRBD1 (6 bases). The CDR3 is 16 amino acids. Per the germline V gene, CDR1 is LGHNA and CDR2 is YSLEER. Trimming shortened V by 0 bases and J by 4 bases, and 15 bases separated the two germline ends. The DNA of the CDR3 is TGCGCCAGCAGCCAAGAAGGGGGTATAGCAAGCTATGGCTACACCTTC. Amino acids: CASSQEGGIASYGYTF.

The chain joins TRBV5-1 to TRBJ1-6; a weak D match, TRBD1 (5 bases). Germline CDR1 reads SGHRS; CDR2 reads YFSETQ. CDR3 length: 15 amino acids. V lost 0 bases, J lost 7 bases, and 11 bases lay in between. CDR3 sequence reads: CASSLVGGSNSPLHF. In DNA, the CDR3 is TGCGCCAGCAGCTTGGTTGGGGGATCGAATTCACCCCTCCACTTT.

The J gene is TRBJ2-3, the V gene TRBV12-3 or TRBV12-4; D perhaps matches TRBD1 (6 bases). The CDR3 is 15 amino acids. V was trimmed by 4 bases and J by 9 bases, leaving 20 bases between them. CDR3 amino acids: CASSSWPLQGHTQYF. The CDR3 DNA reads TGTGCCAGCAGTTCTTGGCCCCTACAGGGACACACGCAGTATTTT.